The 9 T cell receptor beta chains presented below share a single source sample, sequenced in a study of CD8 T cells in ankylosing spondylitis. General observations from the study: In ankylosing spondylitis blood, a motif of seven to nine highly homologous TCR beta variants appeared characteristic.

TCRdb reanalysed the 5' RACE reads using MiXCR and keeps one entry per CDR3 protein. The sample consists of 350,000 or so distinct CDR3 sequences, 7.5% to 9% of them appearing once. These TCRs' antigens remain unknown. The sample taken for sequencing was blood, either unsorted or a sorted T cell fraction (not recorded which). The receptors were sampled from a male donor with ankylosing spondylitis.

A note on this clonotype: This may come from a read error, since a much larger clone is one base off. V usage is TRBV7-9 and J usage is TRBJ2-7, with 9 nucleotides matching TRBD2. This CDR3 is built from 13 residues. CDR1 is SEHNR, CDR2 FQNEAQ, per germline (reference sequence). CDR3 nucleotide sequence: TGTGCCAGCAGCTCGGGGACTAGCCGCGAGCAGCACTTC. Translating gives CASSSGTSREQHF.

A few counts support this clonotype. The chain joins TRBV5-1 to TRBJ2-5; 12 bases map to TRBD1. V was clipped by 0 bases and J by 5 bases; unmatched bases: 8. The CDR3 has 17 amino acids. CDR1 is SGHRS and CDR2 is YFSETQ in the germline V gene. CDR3 DNA: TGCGCCAGCAGCTTGGCCCAAGGGACAGGGGGCTTGGAGACCCAGTACTTC. Its translation: CASSLAQGTGGLETQYF. Full variable domain (missing parts from reference TRBV5-1 and TRBJ2-5): KAGVTQTPRYLIKTRGQQVTLSCSPISGHRSVSWYQQTPGQGLQFLFEYFSETQRNKGNFPGRFSGRQFSNSRSEMNVSTLELGDSALYLCASSLAQGTGGLETQYFGPGTRLLVL.

The genes are TRBV15 and TRBJ1-1; 7 bases are a match to TRBD1. The junction had 7 bases not matched to a gene; V was cut back by 0 bases and J by 0 bases. The CDR3 consists of 17 residues. CDR1 and CDR2 (germline): LNHNV, YYDKDF (reference sequence). Written as DNA, the CDR3 is TGTGCCACCAGCAGAGACCTCGGGACAGTCATGAACACTGAAGCTTTCTTT. This translates into CATSRDLGTVMNTEAFF.

The table lists this clonotype with many counts. As DNA, the CDR3 is TGTGCCAGCAGTTACACCTCCGGGACAGGGAACTACGAGCAGTACTTC. This encodes CASSYTSGTGNYEQYF. This chain links TRBV6-2 or TRBV6-3 with TRBJ2-7, with TRBD1 matching 9 bases. The germline CDR1 and CDR2 sequences are MNHEY and SVGEGT. The CDR3 runs 16 residues. With 2 bases clipped from V and 3 bases from J, the junction kept 8 bases outside the gene matches.

The CDR3 DNA follows: TGCGCCAGCAGCCTGTACCGGGACACCGGGGAGCTGTTTTTT. It encodes CASSLYRDTGELFF. J is TRBJ2-2 and V is TRBV4-3; D remains unclear. Deletions cut 4 bases from V and 3 bases from J, with 9 bases between. From germline, CDR1 is LGHNA and CDR2 YSLEER. This CDR3 has 14 amino acids.

V usage is TRBV13 and J usage is TRBJ2-1, with TRBD2 matching over 9 bases. Germline CDR1 and CDR2: PRHDT and FYEKMQ (reference sequence). This CDR3 contains 16 residues. The V and J ends lost 4 bases and 4 bases, in that order; junction bases with no gene match: 8. The CDR3 reads CASSSKLAGRYNEQFF. In nucleotides, the CDR3 is TGTGCCAGCAGCTCAAAACTAGCGGGTCGGTACAATGAGCAGTTCTTC. The complete variable domain, with remaining parts taken from reference TRBV13 and TRBJ2-1, reads AAGVIQSPRHLIKEKRETATLKCYPIPRHDTVYWYQQGPGQDPQFLISFYEKMQSDKGSIPDRFSAQQFSDYHSELNMSSLELGDSALYFCASSSKLAGRYNEQFFGPGTRLTVL.

This clonotype was seen more than once but under ten times. The rearrangement joins TRBV20-1 to TRBJ2-1, with D tentatively TRBD2 (6 bases). The V and J ends lost 1 base and 2 bases respectively, with 12 bases between them. Per germline, CDR1 DFQATT and CDR2 SNEGSKA (reference sequence). This CDR3 region has 15 residues. The CDR3 nucleotides read TGCAGTGCTAGAGGAGGGACTTGGACCTACAATGAGCAGTTCTTC. Its protein product is CSARGGTWTYNEQFF.

Only a few counts were recorded for this clonotype. This chain connects TRBV5-1 to TRBJ2-1; 8 bases align to TRBD1. CDR3 length: 14 amino acids. J was trimmed by 7 bases and V by 4 bases; bases with no gene match: 7. Germline V gives CDR1 SGHRS, CDR2 YFSETQ. CDR3 loop: CASSPPRTGNEQFF. The CDR3 DNA follows: TGCGCCAGCAGCCCCCCGAGGACAGGGAATGAGCAGTTCTTC.

The gene calls are TRBV19 and TRBJ2-7; no reliable D call. This CDR3 spans 14 amino acids. Per germline, CDR1 LNHDA and CDR2 SQIVND (reference sequence). The V and J ends lost 5 bases and 4 bases respectively, with 15 bases between them. CDR3 residues: CASSGAIGSYEQYF. CDR3 nucleotides: TGTGCCAGTAGTGGAGCGATCGGCTCATACGAGCAGTACTTC.